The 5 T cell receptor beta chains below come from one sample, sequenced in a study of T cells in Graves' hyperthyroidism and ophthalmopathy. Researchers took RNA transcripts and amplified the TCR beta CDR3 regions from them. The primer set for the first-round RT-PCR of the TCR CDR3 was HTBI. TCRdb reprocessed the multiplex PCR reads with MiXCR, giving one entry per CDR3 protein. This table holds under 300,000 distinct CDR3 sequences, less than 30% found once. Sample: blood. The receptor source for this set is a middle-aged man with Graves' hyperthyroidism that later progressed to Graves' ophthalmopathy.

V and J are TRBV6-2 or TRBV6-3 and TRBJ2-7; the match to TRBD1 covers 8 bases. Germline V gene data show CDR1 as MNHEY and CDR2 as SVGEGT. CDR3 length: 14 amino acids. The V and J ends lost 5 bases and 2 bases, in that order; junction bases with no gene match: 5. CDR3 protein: CASSNQGAAYEQYF. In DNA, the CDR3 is TGTGCCAGCAGTAACCAGGGGGCCGCCTACGAGCAGTACTTC.

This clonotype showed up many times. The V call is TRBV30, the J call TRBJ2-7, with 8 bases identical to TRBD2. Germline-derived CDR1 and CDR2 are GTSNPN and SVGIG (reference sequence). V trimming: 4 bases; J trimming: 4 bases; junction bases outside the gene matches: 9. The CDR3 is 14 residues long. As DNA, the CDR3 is TGTGCCTGGACCCCCCGGGGGGGGAGTTACGAGCAGTACTTC. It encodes CAWTPRGGSYEQYF.

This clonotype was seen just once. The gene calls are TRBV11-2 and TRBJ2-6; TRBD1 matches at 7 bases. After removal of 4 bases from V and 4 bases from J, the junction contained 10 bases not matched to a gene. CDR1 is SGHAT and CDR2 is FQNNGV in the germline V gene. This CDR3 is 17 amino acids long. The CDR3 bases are TGTGCCAGCAGCTACCGTACAGGGGCGCCAGGGGCCAACGTCCTGACTTTC. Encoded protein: CASSYRTGAPGANVLTF. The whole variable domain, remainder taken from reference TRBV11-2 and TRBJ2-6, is EAGVAQSPRYKIIEKRQSVAFWCNPISGHATLYWYQQILGQGPKLLIQFQNNGVVDDSQLPKDRFSAERLKGVDSTLKIQPAKLEDSAVYLCASSYRTGAPGANVLTFGAGSRLTVL.

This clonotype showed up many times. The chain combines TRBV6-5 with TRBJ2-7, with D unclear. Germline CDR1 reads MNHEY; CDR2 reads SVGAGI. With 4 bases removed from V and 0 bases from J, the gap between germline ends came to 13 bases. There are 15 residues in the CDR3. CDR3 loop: CASSLVLGLSYEQYF. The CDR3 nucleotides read TGTGCCAGCAGTTTGGTGCTCGGCCTCTCCTACGAGCAGTACTTC.

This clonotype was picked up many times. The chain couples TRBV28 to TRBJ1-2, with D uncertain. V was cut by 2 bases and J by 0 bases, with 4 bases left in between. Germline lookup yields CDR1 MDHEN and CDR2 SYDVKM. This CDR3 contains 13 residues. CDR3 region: CASSLRANYGYTF. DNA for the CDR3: TGTGCCAGCAGTTTACGAGCTAACTATGGCTACACCTTC.